These 20 T cell receptor beta chains were sequenced from one sample in a study of cytomegalovirus exposure and HLA in healthy donors. The PCR used 60 Vbeta and 13 Jbeta primers. Some clones are missing from TCRdb's copy, which holds only in-frame ones; the method was immunoSEQ multiplex PCR. The profile shows some 95,000 clones, 60% to 80% of them singletons. The material sequenced was PBMCs. These receptors all come from a female donor in good health and CMV-seronegative.

This sequence joins TRBV6-5 and TRBJ2-2, with unresolved D. Trimming cost V 2 bases and J 6 bases, with 4 bases left between them. Germline values: CDR1 MNHEY, CDR2 SVGAGI. CDR3 length: 12 residues. CDR3 DNA sequence: TGTGCCAGCAGTTACCTAGCCGGGGAGCTGTTTTTT. Its protein is CASSYLAGELFF.

This clone has only one observation. The chain couples TRBV6-1 to TRBJ1-6, with D uncertain. V was shortened by 2 bases and J by 11 bases, with 10 bases between the two germline ends. Looked up from germline, CDR1 is MNHNS and CDR2 is SASEGT. CDR3 length equals 13 residues. The CDR3 nucleotides are TGTGCCAGCAGTGAAAGTAGCAACCCACCCCTCCACTTT. Its translation is CASSESSNPPLHF.

There are a few counts of this clone. The genes are TRBV7-2 and TRBJ1-1; D might be TRBD1 (5 bases). The CDR3 is 13 amino acids. The V and J ends lost 5 bases and 12 bases respectively, with 19 bases between them. CDR1 is SGHTA and CDR2 is FQGNSA in the germline V gene. CDR3 loop: CASSRGEGSRPFF. In DNA form, the CDR3 reads TGTGCCAGCAGCCGGGGGGAAGGGTCCCGCCCTTTCTTT.

V gene TRBV30 combines with J gene TRBJ1-6; TRBD1 agrees at 7 bases. The CDR3 extends over 14 amino acids. The V segment lost 4 bases and the J segment 7 bases; nucleotides outside the gene matches: 7. CDR1 and CDR2 from the germline V gene are GTSNPN and SVGIG (reference sequence). The CDR3 protein is CAWKRDSGNSPLHF. The CDR3 DNA reads as TGTGCCTGGAAACGGGACAGTGGGAATTCACCCCTCCACTTT. The complete variable domain, with remaining parts taken from reference TRBV30 and TRBJ1-6, reads SQTIHQWPATLVQPVGSPLSLECTVEGTSNPNLYWYRQAAGRGLQLLFYSVGIGQISSEVPQNLSASRPQDRQFILSSKKLLLSDSGFYLCAWKRDSGNSPLHFGNGTRLTVT.

The rearrangement uses TRBV7-9 and TRBJ2-7, with D unresolved. Deletions cut 1 base from V and 2 bases from J, with 6 bases between. Per the germline V gene, CDR1 is SEHNR and CDR2 is FQNEAQ (reference sequence). CDR3 length equals 13 residues. The CDR3 region is CASSLGHPYEQYF. CDR3 nucleotide sequence: TGTGCCAGCAGCTTAGGGCACCCCTACGAGCAGTACTTC.

The chain is built from TRBV2 and TRBJ2-7; 8 bases map to TRBD1. Germline CDR1 is SNHLY and CDR2 is FYNNEI. The CDR3 is 13 amino acids. V lost 8 bases and J lost 2; bases outside the gene matches: 5. The chain's CDR3 is CASERQGTYEQYF. CDR3 nucleotide sequence: TGTGCCAGCGAGCGACAGGGGACCTACGAGCAGTACTTC.

The chain links TRBV6-5 to TRBJ1-1; 8 bases map to TRBD1. The CDR3 has 15 amino acids. Germline CDR1 and CDR2: MNHEY and SVGAGI. J gave up 5 bases and V 2 bases, and 7 bases lay outside the gene matches. CDR3 sequence (DNA): TGTGCCAGCAGTTACAGGACAGGGTTCAAGACTGAAGCTTTCTTT. Its protein is CASSYRTGFKTEAFF.

The chain has TRBV19 and TRBJ1-1, with TRBD1 matching 9 bases. The ends lost 8 bases at V and 4 bases at J; junction bases unmatched: 5. This CDR3 region has 13 residues. The germline V gene encodes CDR1 LNHDA and CDR2 SQIVND (reference sequence). CDR3 DNA sequence: TGTGCCAGTGGACAGGGGTTGAGCACTGAAGCTTTCTTT. Translated: CASGQGLSTEAFF.

The V call is TRBV28, the J call TRBJ1-2, with 7 bases fitting TRBD1. The V and J ends lost 2 bases and 5 bases, in that order; junction bases with no gene match: 8. CDR1 MDHEN and CDR2 SYDVKM come from the germline V gene. The CDR3 extends over 15 amino acids. For the CDR3, the DNA is TGTGCCAGCAGTTTAGAGACAGGGACTGGGTATGGCTACACCTTC. It encodes CASSLETGTGYGYTF.

V usage is TRBV6-5 and J usage is TRBJ1-2; 7 positions match TRBD1. V dropped 4 bases and J dropped 4; count of bases not matched to a gene: 3. Germline CDR1 is MNHEY and CDR2 is SVGAGI. This CDR3 region has 13 residues. This chain's CDR3 is CASSLQGIYGYTF. CDR3 in DNA: TGTGCCAGCAGTTTACAGGGGATCTATGGCTACACCTTC.

CDR3 protein: CASSPRQGGMNTEAFF. DNA for the CDR3: TGTGCCAGCTCACCCCGACAGGGGGGGATGAACACTGAAGCTTTCTTT. V usage is TRBV18 and J usage is TRBJ1-1; 9 positions match TRBD1. Germline V gene data show CDR1 as KGHSH and CDR2 as LQKENI. V trimming: 3 bases; J trimming: 0 bases; junction bases outside the gene matches: 5. This CDR3 has 16 residues.

The chain is built from TRBV29-1 and TRBJ1-1; D possibly corresponds to TRBD1 (5 bases). The CDR3 totals 12 residues. Germline CDR1 and CDR2: SQVTM and ANQGSEA. Trimming shortened V by 4 bases and J by 7 bases, and 13 bases separated the two germline ends. In nucleotides, the CDR3 is TGCAGCGTTGGGGGGGGTCGTAATGAAGCTTTCTTT. Translation: CSVGGGRNEAFF.

CDR3 bases: TGTGCCAGCAGCGGTAGCGGTCTTGGCTCCTACAATGAGCAGTTCTTC. It codes for CASSGSGLGSYNEQFF. This sequence joins TRBV11-3 and TRBJ2-1, with D possibly TRBD2 on 6 matching bases. CDR1 and CDR2 (germline): SGHNT, YENEEA. V was clipped by 5 bases and J by 0 bases, with 14 bases between them. The CDR3 has 16 residues.

V gene TRBV4-1 combines with J gene TRBJ1-5, with 8 bases matching TRBD1. The CDR3 extends over 16 amino acids. Germline V lookup: CDR1 MGHRA, CDR2 YSYEKL. The V gene end was trimmed by 2 bases and the J gene end by 7 bases; junction bases not matched to a gene: 10. The CDR3 nucleotides read TGCGCCAGCAGCCAAAAAGGACAGGGAGAAGGGCAGCCCCAGCATTTT. Its translation: CASSQKGQGEGQPQHF.

This sequence joins TRBV7-9 and TRBJ1-2, with D possibly being TRBD1 (6 bases). Germline CDR1 reads SEHNR; CDR2 reads FQNEAQ (reference sequence). The CDR3 runs to 13 residues. V lost 5 bases and J lost 7, with 14 bases in between. The CDR3 spells CASSPGQLVGYTF. The CDR3 DNA sequence: TGTGCCAGCAGCCCCGGACAGTTAGTTGGCTACACCTTC.

The chain is built from TRBV6-5 and TRBJ2-3; D ambiguous. Trimming shortened V by 7 bases and J by 1 base, and 9 bases separated the two germline ends. The CDR3 contains 13 residues. CDR1 is MNHEY, CDR2 SVGAGI, per germline. CDR3 in amino acids: CASTSTGTDTQYF. The CDR3 DNA is TGTGCCAGCACCTCGACTGGCACAGATACGCAGTATTTT.

The genes are TRBV28 and TRBJ1-5; unclear D gene. V was pared by 7 bases and J by 7 bases, with 23 bases between. The germline CDR1 and CDR2 sequences are MDHEN and SYDVKM. The CDR3 has 16 residues. The chain's CDR3 is CASTFRRSPGGQPQHF. CDR3 coding DNA: TGTGCCAGCACTTTTCGAAGGAGCCCGGGAGGGCAGCCCCAGCATTTT.

The CDR3 DNA is TGTGCCAGTAGTATAGTAGCGGGGAACACCGGGGAGCTGTTTTTT. This encodes CASSIVAGNTGELFF. V usage is TRBV19 and J usage is TRBJ2-2, with 7 nucleotides matching TRBD2. The V and J ends lost 1 base and 1 base, in that order; junction bases with no gene match: 0. CDR3 length: 15 amino acids. Germline CDR1 LNHDA, CDR2 SQIVND (reference sequence).

The chain couples TRBV19 to TRBJ1-1; D remains unclear. The germline gives CDR1 LNHDA, CDR2 SQIVND (reference sequence). CDR3 length: 14 amino acids. Trimming stripped 5 bases from V and 1 base from J, with 11 bases between. CDR3 sequence: CASSSAGGNTEAFF. For the CDR3, the DNA is TGTGCCAGTAGTTCCGCCGGAGGGAACACTGAAGCTTTCTTT.

V is TRBV14 and J is TRBJ2-3; tentative D call: TRBD1 (6 bases). V was trimmed by 5 bases and J by 4 bases, leaving 10 bases between them. The CDR3 runs 13 residues. Germline V gene sequence: CDR1 SGHDN, CDR2 FVKESK. The CDR3 bases are TGTGCCAGCAGCTGGGGGCAGTCAGATACGCAGTATTTT. Translated, it gives CASSWGQSDTQYF.